This T cell receptor (beta chain) was identified in a study of Ad26.COV2.S vaccination and SARS-CoV-2 variants. CDR1 and CDR2 (germline): MDHEN, SYDVKM. The CDR3 extends over 15 amino acids. Trimming left V 6 bases short and J 8 bases short, with 20 bases between. This clone was observed a few times. Its target is not known. Method: immunoSEQ multiplex PCR; TCRdb's copy keeps in-frame clones and lacks some. The sample has roughly 500,000 clones; around nine tenths are singletons. Noted treatment: approximately 18 received Ad26.COV2.S at low or high dose, single or two shots; about 5 received placebo; per-sample allocation not given. Sampling was performed 63 days after the first vaccine or placebo injection. A Boston donor was an adult aged 18-55 years. Wuhan-strain spike was delivered by a replication-incompetent Ad26 vector. The study's findings and limits: Researchers cautioned that TCR breadth and depth analyses may have underestimated total T cell responses. Individuals receiving vaccine had higher spike-specific TCR breadth than placebo recipients did.

Source: peripheral blood, taken in a trial of Ad26.COV2.S vaccine versus placebo. The clonotype originates from a person between 18 and 59 years old who received the Ad26.COV2.S COVID-19 vaccine or a placebo. The chain employs TRBV28 and TRBJ2-1; either TRBD1 or TRBD2 may fit D (5 bases each). CDR3 loop: CASSDGLSRGDEQFF. DNA for the CDR3: TGTGCCAGCAGCGATGGACTGAGTCGGGGCGATGAGCAGTTCTTC.